This record concerns one T cell receptor (beta chain) sequence. Its antigen is currently unknown. This record comes from a study of cytomegalovirus exposure and HLA in healthy donors. Study results and caveats: In vitro confirmation showed three CMV-associated chains to be CMV antigen specific. The finding came from a later analysis; first-cohort TCR clusters tended to co-occur in the 130 or so validation repertoires. Researchers catalogued approximately 170 TCR beta chains as cytomegalovirus-associated.

The method was immunoSEQ multiplex PCR; TCRdb's version includes in-frame clones alone and lacks a portion of them. This sample has 150,000 to 200,000 clones, with approximately 86% found just once. Germline V gene lookup returns CDR1 MNHNS and CDR2 SASEGT. The length of the CDR3 is 16 residues. Losses at the gene ends were 0 bases for V and 7 bases for J; bases not matched to a gene: 8. The material sequenced was PBMCs. The receptor comes from a woman in her late teens or twenties in good health and CMV-seronegative. The rearrangement uses TRBV6-1 and TRBJ2-1, with TRBD2 matching over 8 bases. CDR3 protein: CASSEAGTRPRNEQFF. The CDR3 DNA sequence: TGTGCCAGCAGTGAAGCCGGGACTAGGCCAAGAAATGAGCAGTTCTTC.